Listed below are T cell receptor beta chains from one sample, sequenced in a study of T cells in tuberculosis. Method: immunoSEQ multiplex PCR; TCRdb's copy keeps in-frame clones and lacks some. Of about 41,000 clones in the sample, 95% were seen once. Sequencing used PBMCs. The receptor set was obtained from a donor aged 5 to 30 with latent tuberculosis or without tuberculosis infection. Each CDR3 is given with its conserved first and last residue. The order of the fields is D gene, V gene, clone size, J gene, CDR3 DNA, CDR3 protein. A D gene is named only where the DNA matches it firmly. Some rows have no size entry. The others give once, few or many, or a class for an expanded clone.

>TRBD1|TRBV11-2|.|TRBJ2-7
TGTGCCAGCAGCTCTAATAACCGGGACAGGAATTCCAGGCAGTACTTC
CASSSNNRDRNSRQYF
>TRBD2|TRBV7-2|.|TRBJ2-3
TGTGCCAGCAGCCAAATAGCGGGGGGTATTGGAGATACGCAGTATTTT
CASSQIAGGIGDTQYF
>.|TRBV4-1|.|TRBJ1-1
TGCGCCAGCAGCCAATCCGCCAGTGGAGGGAACACTGAAGCTTTCTTT
CASSQSASGGNTEAFF
>.|TRBV6-5|once|TRBJ1-2
TGTGCCAGCAGGGGCTCGAGCTATGGCTACACCTTC
CASRGSSYGYTF
>.|TRBV7-2|once|TRBJ1-5
TGTGCCAGCGCCCGGGAAAACCAGCCCCAGCATTTT
CASARENQPQHF
>.|TRBV10-1|.|TRBJ1-2
TGCGCCAGCAGCACCGACAGGAACGGCGGCTACACCTTC
CASSTDRNGGYTF
>.|TRBV7-9|once|TRBJ1-2
TGTGCCAGCAGCTTAGCTGGAGGGATTTATGGCTACACCTTC
CASSLAGGIYGYTF
>TRBD2|TRBV13|.|TRBJ2-2
TGTGCCAGCAGCTTATGGGAGCGGGGGACCCGCCGGGAGCTGTTTTTT
CASSLWERGTRRELFF
>.|TRBV10-3|few|TRBJ2-3
TGTGCCATCGCTGAGACAGATACGCAGTATTTT
CAIAETDTQYF
>TRBD2|TRBV5-6|.|TRBJ2-3
TGTGCCAGCAGCTTGATATCGGGAGGGGGAACAGATACGCAGTATTTT
CASSLISGGGTDTQYF
>.|TRBV30|.|TRBJ1-1
TGTGCCTGGGCGACAGGCCCTGAAGCTTTCTTT
CAWATGPEAFF
>.|TRBV30|.|TRBJ2-6
TGTGCCTGGAGTGTTTCAATGTCTGGGGCCAACGTCCTGACTTTC
CAWSVSMSGANVLTF
>TRBD2|TRBV6-1|.|TRBJ2-7
TGTGCCAGCAGAAGCGGGGGGGAATACGAGCAGTACTTC
CASRSGGEYEQYF
>.|TRBV7-9|.|TRBJ1-5
TGTGCCAGCAGCCCCCGGGGGGAGGGGCAGCCCCAGCATTTT
CASSPRGEGQPQHF
>.|TRBV6-6|.|TRBJ1-6
TGTGCCAGCTCCCCCTACTTTAGAAATTCACCCCTCCACTTT
CASSPYFRNSPLHF
>.|TRBV6-6|.|TRBJ2-2
TGTGCCAGCAGTTACAGCTGGACACTGAACACCGGGGAGCTGTTTTTT
CASSYSWTLNTGELFF
>TRBD2|TRBV13|.|TRBJ2-5
TGTGCCAGCAGCCCACGAACTAGCGGGGGGCCTAAGGGGACCCAGTACTTC
CASSPRTSGGPKGTQYF
>TRBD1|TRBV5-1|.|TRBJ2-2
TGCGCCAGCAGCTCGGACAGGGTAGTCTCCGGGGAGCTGTTTTTT
CASSSDRVVSGELFF
>TRBD1|TRBV5-1|.|TRBJ2-7
TGCGCCAGCCGAAATGGGACAGTTCTCTCCTACGAGCAGTACTTC
CASRNGTVLSYEQYF
>TRBD2|TRBV7-3|.|TRBJ2-1
TGTGCCAGCAGCCCCGCCCCAAGCGGGGGGACCTACAATGAGCAGTTCTTC
CASSPAPSGGTYNEQFF
>TRBD1|TRBV14|.|TRBJ2-4
TGTGCCAGCAGCCAGGGGACAGGGTTCGGGGCCAAAAACATTCAGTACTTC
CASSQGTGFGAKNIQYF
>TRBD1|TRBV27|.|TRBJ2-3
TGTGCCAGCGACGAGGGACAGGGGGCTACTCAGGGGGGCACAGATACGCAGTATTTT
CASDEGQGATQGGTDTQYF
>.|TRBV11-2|.|TRBJ1-6
TGTGCCAGCAGCCCCCCGGCGGCGGGTTCACCCCTCCACTTT
CASSPPAAGSPLHF
>.|TRBV25-1|.|TRBJ2-2
TGTGCCAGCAGTGAACTCCATTCGAGGGAGCGTGGCGGGGAGCTGTTTTTT
CASSELHSRERGGELFF
>TRBD1|TRBV20-1|.|TRBJ1-2
TGCAGTGCCCGGACAGGGATTCGATACACCTTC
CSARTGIRYTF
>TRBD2|TRBV27|.|TRBJ2-1
TGTGCCAGCAGTTTAATATCTAGCGGGGGGGCCAATGAGCAGTTCTTC
CASSLISSGGANEQFF
>.|TRBV19|.|TRBJ1-2
TGTGCCAGTATTCAGGGTGGCTACACCTTC
CASIQGGYTF
>.|TRBV7-9|.|TRBJ1-1
TGTGCCAGCAGCTCGGGTGACAGGCTGAACACTGAAGCTTTCTTT
CASSSGDRLNTEAFF
>.|TRBV29-1|.|TRBJ1-3
TGCAGGATACCCTCCTCTGCGGACAACGACATCAGCTCTGGAAACACCATATATTTT
CRIPSSADNDISSGNTIYF
>TRBD1|TRBV11-1|.|TRBJ1-1
TGTGCCAGCAGCTCCACCGACAGGGTTAACACTGAAGCTTTCTTT
CASSSTDRVNTEAFF
>.|TRBV10-2|.|TRBJ1-2
TGCGCCAGCAGATCAGGGGACTATGGCTACACCTTC
CASRSGDYGYTF
>.|TRBV18|.|TRBJ2-7
TGTGCCAGCTCACTCACGTATCGGAGCGAGCAGTACTTC
CASSLTYRSEQYF
>.|TRBV6-5|.|TRBJ1-1
TGTGCCAGCAGTTACGCCTTGACGGGGGAGTCTTTCTTT
CASSYALTGESFF
>TRBD1|TRBV5-4|.|TRBJ1-1
TGTGCCAGCAGCGGGGACAGGTCCCTTGGTGCTTTCTTT
CASSGDRSLGAFF
>.|TRBV19|.|TRBJ1-2
TGTGCCAGTACCAAAGTGGGAGGCTATGGCTACACCTTC
CASTKVGGYGYTF
>.|TRBV6-5|.|TRBJ1-2
TGTGCCAGCACTAAGGGGTATGGCTACACCTTC
CASTKGYGYTF
>.|TRBV7-2|.|TRBJ1-5
TGTGCCAGCAGCTTAGTTACGAACAAGAATCAGCCCCAGCATTTT
CASSLVTNKNQPQHF
>TRBD2|TRBV4-3|.|TRBJ2-3
TGCGCCAGCAGCCTGGGACTAGCGGGGGGGCGAGAAAGTATCACAGATACGCAGTATTTT
CASSLGLAGGRESITDTQYF
>.|TRBV5-5|.|TRBJ2-5
TGTGCCAGCAGCCCTATACGGGGAGTCCAGTACTTC
CASSPIRGVQYF
>.|TRBV2|.|TRBJ2-3
TGTGCCAGCAAACGTAGCATTACCGGCACAGATACGCAGTATTTT
CASKRSITGTDTQYF
>TRBD1|TRBV13|.|TRBJ1-2
TGTGCCAGCAGCTTAGTAGGGGGCGAAGGCTACACCTTC
CASSLVGGEGYTF
>.|TRBV2|.|TRBJ1-1
TGTGCCAGCAGTGACCGACGGGGCACTGAAGCTTTCTTT
CASSDRRGTEAFF
>TRBD1|TRBV4-1|.|TRBJ1-6
TGCGCCAGCAGCCAAGATTACAGGACAGGAGGGTTGGGTTCACCCCTCCACTTT
CASSQDYRTGGLGSPLHF
>.|TRBV15|once|TRBJ2-5
TGTGCCACCAGCAGAGCCCCCCCGGGAAAGGGAGAGACCCAGTACTTC
CATSRAPPGKGETQYF
>TRBD1|TRBV4-1|.|TRBJ1-2
TGCGCCAGCAGCCAAGAGTGGGACAGATCCTATGGCTACACCTTC
CASSQEWDRSYGYTF
>.|TRBV18|.|TRBJ2-7
TGTGCCAGCTCGTCCGGACAGACCTACGAGCAGTACTTC
CASSSGQTYEQYF
>TRBD1|TRBV6-1|.|TRBJ1-1
TGTGCCAGCAGTGAAGCGCTTCCGGGACAGGGGTCCAGCACTGAAGCTTTCTTT
CASSEALPGQGSSTEAFF
>.|TRBV4-2|.|TRBJ1-2
TGTGCCAGCAGCCAAGGGGCGGGGAACGGCTACACCTTC
CASSQGAGNGYTF
>.|TRBV5-4|.|TRBJ1-1
TGTGCCAGCAGCCCCCGGGCCGCGGGCGGGATGAACACTGAAGCTTTCTTT
CASSPRAAGGMNTEAFF
>.|TRBV6-1|.|TRBJ2-1
TGTGCCAGCAACAGAGATAAGCTGTACAATGAGCAGTTCTTC
CASNRDKLYNEQFF
>.|TRBV5-4|.|TRBJ1-1
TGTGCCAGCAGCCCCGAAGTTTCGCGGACTGAAGCTTTCTTT
CASSPEVSRTEAFF
>.|TRBV7-3|.|TRBJ2-3
TGTGCCAGCAGCTTCGGGGTTGCGGGGAACACAGATACGCAGTATTTT
CASSFGVAGNTDTQYF
>.|TRBV4-3|.|TRBJ2-1
TGCGCCAGCAGCCAAGACCGGGTATTAGATCTCTACAATGAGCAGTTCTTC
CASSQDRVLDLYNEQFF